The T cell receptor (beta chain) described here comes from a study of human T cells and chemical hapten exposure. Looking at the study overall: There were per-sample TCR yield variations, arising mainly from small pooled library volume differences. General study points: Sensitizing with DPC caused no change in TCRs above 1 in 1000 frequency.

Germline CDR1 MDHEN, CDR2 SYDVKM. This CDR3 is built from 15 residues. V lost 5 bases, J lost 7 bases, and 18 bases lay in between. It was unfractionated whole blood from which total RNA was extracted. On this clonotype itself: Its cognate antigen is unknown.

In the library, unique molecular identifiers were attached to individual cDNA molecules. TCRdb ran MiXCR on the 5' RACE reads and lists one entry per CDR3 protein. The table lists 80,000 or so distinct CDR3 sequences, around 15% of them singletons. This receptor was obtained from a female donor in good health. V gene TRBV28 combines with J gene TRBJ2-1; a possible D gene is TRBD2 (6 bases). Here the CDR3 DNA reads TGTGCCAGCAGTCCAGGCACCGGGCGGGGTAATGAGCAGTTCTTC. It specifies CASSPGTGRGNEQFF.